The sequence of this T cell receptor (beta chain) was determined in a study of T cells after posttransplantation cyclophosphamide. Repertoires were generated with immunoSEQ multiplex PCR, while TCRdb's copy carries only in-frame clones and drops some. The table has roughly 25,000 clones, roughly 86% seen once. This receptor was obtained from a woman aged 55-70 years with a blood cancer, CMV-positive, and with a related stem cell donor. The sample consisted of PBMCs.

The CDR3, as DNA: TGTGCCAGTAGTATAGATGCTCGGGGGGCTGAAGCTTTCTTT. It specifies CASSIDARGAEAFF. V and J are TRBV19 and TRBJ1-1; perhaps TRBD1 as D (5 bases). The CDR3 is made up of 14 amino acids. The V gene's germline CDR1 is LNHDA and CDR2 SQIVND (reference sequence). V dropped 0 bases and J dropped 6 bases, with 11 bases sitting between them.